The 5 T cell receptor beta chains below come from one sample, sequenced in a study of blood T cells in healthy people across ages. The use of a sample-barcoded 5' primer and a J-beta primer mix characterized a second PCR of 7 to 11 cycles. TCRdb ran MiXCR on the 5' RACE reads and lists one entry per CDR3 protein. The sample lists over 1,200,000 distinct CDR3 sequences; approximately 59% were seen once. Input material: blood. These receptors originate from a man younger than 35 in good health.

CDR3 sequence (DNA): TGCAGTGCTAGAGATCGCAAGGGCTGGGTTGGCTACACCTTC. It translates to CSARDRKGWVGYTF. The chain joins TRBV20-1 to TRBJ1-2; D is undetermined. The CDR3 is made up of 14 amino acids. V was pared by 0 bases and J by 7 bases, with 15 bases between. The germline gives CDR1 DFQATT, CDR2 SNEGSKA (reference sequence).

The chain recombines TRBV2 with TRBJ2-1; either TRBD1 or TRBD2 may fit D (7 bases each). The CDR3 contains 15 residues. The V end was cut by 2 bases, the J end by 14 bases, with 22 bases between. CDR1 is SNHLY and CDR2 is FYNNEI in the germline V gene. The DNA of the CDR3 is TGTGCCAGCAGTGAACCGCAACCCGGCTCAGGGGGGGAGTTCTTC. This codes for CASSEPQPGSGGEFF.

The genes are TRBV20-1 and TRBJ2-1, with a weak D call TRBD2 (6 bases). The CDR3 runs 12 residues. V lost 5 bases, J lost 6 bases, and 11 bases lay in between. Germline V gene lookup returns CDR1 DFQATT and CDR2 SNEGSKA (reference sequence). The CDR3 reads CSAPGVSNEQFF. The CDR3 DNA sequence: TGCAGTGCTCCGGGGGTTAGCAATGAGCAGTTCTTC.

The V call is TRBV6-2 or TRBV6-3, the J call TRBJ2-5; 8 positions match TRBD1. J gave up 4 bases and V 7 bases, and 11 bases lay outside the gene matches. The CDR3 extends over 15 amino acids. Germline V lookup: CDR1 MNHEY, CDR2 SVGEGT. CDR3 region: CASTRDRGVGETQYF. The CDR3 DNA sequence: TGTGCCAGCACAAGAGACAGGGGTGTCGGAGAGACCCAGTACTTC.

The chain couples TRBV9 to TRBJ1-2, with TRBD1 identical over 7 bases. This CDR3 has 14 amino acids. Germline V lookup: CDR1 SGDLS, CDR2 YYNGEE. The V and J ends lost 4 bases and 2 bases, in that order; junction bases with no gene match: 5. CDR3 coding DNA: TGTGCCAGCAGCAAATCAGGGGGGAACTATGGCTACACCTTC. As protein: CASSKSGGNYGYTF.